This is a list of T cell receptor beta chains from one sample in a study of control samples from healthy donors and cancer patients. Sequencing was performed with immunoSEQ multiplex PCR; in TCRdb, only in-frame clones are kept and a portion is missing. In the table there are 400,000 to 450,000 clones, 80% to 95% of which are singletons. Sequencing was performed on PBMCs. Source of these receptors: a man aged 40-55 years with head and neck cancer. CDR3s include the opening cysteine and the closing phenylalanine or tryptophan. The D gene is left open where the match is weak. Clone sizes are given selectively: once, few, many, or a class where the clone is expanded.

J gene	clone size	D gene	V gene	CDR3 DNA	CDR3 protein
TRBJ1-2	NA	TRBD1	TRBV11-2	TGTGCCAGCAGCCCTGGGACAGGGGGCAACTATGGCTACACCTTC	CASSPGTGGNYGYTF
TRBJ2-2	NA	NA	TRBV7-3	TGTGCCAGCAGCTTAGTGTATGGATACACCGGGGAGCTGTTTTTT	CASSLVYGYTGELFF
TRBJ2-1	once	NA	TRBV21-1	TGTGCCAGCACCGACCACCGGGCCCCGACACCCACCTACAATGAGCAGTTCTTC	CASTDHRAPTPTYNEQFF
TRBJ2-1	NA	TRBD1	TRBV28	TGTGCCAGCAGTCACCGGGGGGACAGGGGATTATCTGAGTGGTACAATGAGCAGTTCTTC	CASSHRGDRGLSEWYNEQFF
TRBJ2-3	NA	NA	TRBV20-1	TGCAGTGCTAGTTCGGGGTGGTCTAGCACAGATACGCAGTATTTT	CSASSGWSSTDTQYF
TRBJ2-3	NA	NA	TRBV9	TGTGCCAGCAGACCGACTGGCGGGGATACGCAGTATTTT	CASRPTGGDTQYF
TRBJ1-5	NA	NA	TRBV6-1	TGTGCCAGCAGTGAAGGATCAGCTACCAATCAGCCCCAGCATTTT	CASSEGSATNQPQHF
TRBJ2-3	NA	TRBD2	TRBV27	TGTGCCAGCACCCCTTCCGCGGGAGTGGGCACAGATACGCAGTATTTT	CASTPSAGVGTDTQYF
TRBJ2-1	NA	NA	TRBV24-1	TGTGCCACCAGTGCCGCTAATGAGCAGTTCTTC	CATSAANEQFF
TRBJ2-7	NA	NA	TRBV11-2	TGTGCCAGCAGCTGGAGGGAGGAGCAGTACTTC	CASSWREEQYF
TRBJ1-1	once	NA	TRBV9	TGTGCCAGCAGCGTAGGGGGAGGGGCTAACACTGAAGCTTTCTTT	CASSVGGGANTEAFF
TRBJ1-3	NA	NA	TRBV10-3	TGTGCCATCAGTGAGTCTCTTGGGGAAGGGAGAAACACCATATATTTT	CAISESLGEGRNTIYF
TRBJ2-1	NA	TRBD2	TRBV3-1/TRBV3-2	TGTGCCAGCAGCCCCTTAGCGGGGGGGCAGTTCTTC	CASSPLAGGQFF
TRBJ2-5	once	TRBD1	TRBV29-1	TGCAGCGTGGCCTCCGGGACAGGGGGGGAGACCCAGTACTTC	CSVASGTGGETQYF
TRBJ2-3	NA	NA	TRBV6-2/TRBV6-3	TGTGCCAGCAGTGGCCGACAAATGGGGGGCGGGACAGATACGCAGTATTTT	CASSGRQMGGGTDTQYF
TRBJ1-2	NA	TRBD1	TRBV6-4	TGTGCCAGCAGTGACTCGCCGGGACAGGAGCCTAACTATGGCTACACCTTC	CASSDSPGQEPNYGYTF
TRBJ1-2	NA	NA	TRBV9	TGTGCCAGCAGCGACAGGGCCTATGGCTACACCTTC	CASSDRAYGYTF
TRBJ2-7	NA	NA	TRBV18	TGTGCCAGCTCATCCCCGGACAGCTACGAGCAGTACTTC	CASSSPDSYEQYF
TRBJ2-1	NA	NA	TRBV29-1	TGCAGCGGGAGGGGAACTAGGGCTGAGCAGTTCTTC	CSGRGTRAEQFF
TRBJ2-7	few	NA	TRBV19	TGTGCCAGTAGTGTCGGGACCTACGAGCAGTACTTC	CASSVGTYEQYF
TRBJ2-2	NA	TRBD2	TRBV28	TGTGCCAGCAGTTCAACGGGACTACCCCTTGCCGGGGAGCTGTTTTTT	CASSSTGLPLAGELFF
TRBJ1-6	NA	NA	TRBV3-1/TRBV3-2	TGTGCCAGCAGCCTTCACCGGGGTGGCTCACCCCTCCACTTT	CASSLHRGGSPLHF
TRBJ2-2	NA	TRBD1	TRBV9	TGTGCCAGCAACCCAGGGGGTACCGGGGAGCTGTTTTTT	CASNPGGTGELFF
TRBJ1-1	NA	NA	TRBV6-4	TGTGCCAGCAGCCCTGGGGGGAGCACTGAAGCTTTCTTT	CASSPGGSTEAFF
TRBJ2-5	NA	TRBD2	TRBV7-2	TGTGCCAGCAGCTTTTTCCTAGCGGGAGGAGAGACCCAGTACTTC	CASSFFLAGGETQYF
TRBJ1-5	once	NA	TRBV19	TGTGCCAGTAGTATTGGCGGGATGGGCAATCAGCCCCAGCATTTT	CASSIGGMGNQPQHF
TRBJ1-1	NA	NA	TRBV13	TGTGCCAGCAGCTCGGGCGGGAACACTGAAGCTTTCTTT	CASSSGGNTEAFF
TRBJ1-3	NA	NA	TRBV5-1	TGCGCCAGCAGCTTGGTCGGACCTGCTAGTCGGGGAAACACCATATATTTT	CASSLVGPASRGNTIYF
TRBJ2-7	NA	NA	TRBV6-2/TRBV6-3	TGTGCCAGCAGTGGGCAGCCATTTGAGCAGTACTTC	CASSGQPFEQYF
TRBJ2-7	NA	NA	TRBV19	TGTGCCAGTAGTATCTGGGTCTATGCCGAGCAGTACTTC	CASSIWVYAEQYF
TRBJ2-1	NA	TRBD1	TRBV10-1	TGCGCCAGCAGTGACTCCGGGACAGGGGGCGCGGGGGAGCAGTTCTTC	CASSDSGTGGAGEQFF
TRBJ1-1	NA	NA	TRBV5-5	TGTGCCAGCAGCCCGAACATAATTAACACTGAAGCTTTCTTT	CASSPNIINTEAFF
TRBJ2-3	NA	NA	TRBV28	TGTGCCAGCAGGCTCGGTCCGGGAACGCAGTATTTT	CASRLGPGTQYF
TRBJ2-4	NA	NA	TRBV2	TGTGCCAGCACGATACAGGAGCTAGCCAAAAACATTCAGTACTTC	CASTIQELAKNIQYF
TRBJ2-7	NA	TRBD1	TRBV5-1	TGCGCCAGCAGCTTCGGTGGCAGGGGGTCCTCCTACGAGCAGTACTTC	CASSFGGRGSSYEQYF
TRBJ2-3	NA	NA	TRBV28	TGTGCCAGCAGTTTAGGGGGCCGGACAGATACGCAGTATTTT	CASSLGGRTDTQYF
TRBJ1-5	once	NA	TRBV12-3/TRBV12-4	TGTGCCAGCAGTTGGGGTGGGGGGAAGCATTTT	CASSWGGGKHF
TRBJ2-1	NA	NA	TRBV29-1	TGCAGCGTTCGCGCGGGATCGTACAATGAGCAGTTCTTC	CSVRAGSYNEQFF
TRBJ1-2	few	TRBD1	TRBV10-3	TGTGCCATCAGTGAAAGATGGGGACAGAACTATGGCTACACCTTC	CAISERWGQNYGYTF
TRBJ2-7	NA	NA	TRBV12-5	TGTGCTAGTGGTTTCCGCGAGCAGTACTTC	CASGFREQYF
TRBJ2-3	NA	NA	TRBV12-3/TRBV12-4	TGTGCCAGCAGTCCCCGGGTTGGAGATACGCAGTATTTT	CASSPRVGDTQYF
TRBJ1-5	NA	NA	TRBV28	TGTGCCAGCAGTTTGGGGGGTACCAATCAGCCCCAGCATTTT	CASSLGGTNQPQHF
TRBJ1-1	NA	TRBD1	TRBV7-3	TGTGCCAGCAGCTTGGGACAGACGAACACTGAAGCTTTCTTT	CASSLGQTNTEAFF
TRBJ2-7	NA	NA	TRBV13	TGTGCCAGCAGCATAGGGTCGAGCTCCTACGAGCAGTACTTC	CASSIGSSSYEQYF
TRBJ2-1	NA	TRBD2	TRBV27	TGTGCCAGCAGTATCGGACTAGCGGGAGGACACTCCATCGAGCAGTTCTTC	CASSIGLAGGHSIEQFF
TRBJ2-1	NA	TRBD1	TRBV9	TGTGCCAGCAGCGAAACAGGGGCCGCACGACATGAGCAGTTCTTC	CASSETGAARHEQFF
TRBJ1-2	NA	TRBD1	TRBV9	TGTGCCAGCAGCGTAGAGGGCAGGGGGGACGGCTACACCTTC	CASSVEGRGDGYTF
TRBJ2-7	once	NA	TRBV5-1	TGCGCCAGCAGCTTGACTCCGACCTCCTACGAGCAGTACTTC	CASSLTPTSYEQYF
TRBJ2-5	NA	NA	TRBV7-2	TGTGCCAGCAGCTTACCCCAAGAGACCCAGTACTTC	CASSLPQETQYF
TRBJ1-1	once	NA	TRBV30	TGTGCCTGGAGTATGGGGCGGAACACTGAAGCTTTCTTT	CAWSMGRNTEAFF